This paragraph covers one TCR beta chain sequence. Its antigen is not identified. Trimming took off 2 bases at V and 6 bases at J, with 14 bases between the two ends. CDR1 SEHNR and CDR2 FQNEAQ come from the germline V gene (reference sequence). CDR3 size: 15 residues. This specimen belongs to a study of shared clonotypes between healthy human individuals. At the level of the study: A couple of women and three men aged 18 to 49 served as donors. CD4 naive and memory got three plates each, CD8 naive two, CD8 memory one.

Division of CD4+ cells produced a CD45RA+ naive subset and a CD45RA-negative memory subset. General study findings and limits: Large depth notwithstanding, sorted-subset sequencing proved incomplete by rarefaction.

The assay was immunoSEQ multiplex PCR, and TCRdb's table has in-frame clones only and misses some. This table holds a few million clones, 93% found once. The sequence derives from a man younger than 35 in good health. Some clones in this sample may be carry-over from other donors' samples. The material sequenced was naive CD4+ T cells from PBMCs. Subset: CD45RA+ positively selected. The chain employs TRBV7-9 and TRBJ2-1, with TRBD2 as a possible D gene (6 bases). CDR3 amino acids: CASSLSGTRANEQFF. In DNA, the CDR3 is TGTGCCAGCAGCTTATCCGGGACTCGGGCCAATGAGCAGTTCTTC.